This TCR beta chain is drawn from a study of shared clonotypes between healthy human individuals. TCRdb keeps only in-frame clones here, not all; method: immunoSEQ multiplex PCR. The sample yields fewer than 700,000 clones, roughly 72% seen once. There are 13 residues in the CDR3. CDR1 SGHAT and CDR2 FQNNGV come from the germline V gene. Deletions cut 4 bases from V and 8 bases from J, with 12 bases between. This receptor was identified in a woman aged 40-49 years in good health. Some clones in this sample may be carry-over from other donors' samples. The genes are TRBV11-2 and TRBJ2-4; the D is unclear. The sample taken for sequencing was PBMCs. The chain's CDR3 is CASSSRVWDIQYF. In nucleotides, the CDR3 is TGTGCCAGCAGCTCCCGGGTATGGGACATTCAGTACTTC.